The T cell receptor (beta chain) under discussion was sequenced for a study of cytomegalovirus exposure and HLA in healthy donors. Study as a whole: As an earlier analysis found, some 170 million T cells yielded 95 million to 130 million unique TCR beta sequences. Findings of the study overall: The study reported that TCR beta sequences accurately predicted HLA-A and HLA-B alleles in most subjects. Three CMV-associated chains proved CMV antigen-specific in vitro.

Trimming took 2 bases from V and 0 from J, leaving 8 bases between them. The CDR3 spans 14 residues. Germline CDR1 reads MDHEN; CDR2 reads SYDVKM. Worth noting for this clone: Its target is not known.

Amplification used 60 Vbeta primers and 13 Jbeta primers. Assay: immunoSEQ multiplex PCR; the TCRdb copy retains only in-frame clones and omits some. The sample yields over 250,000 clones, 86% seen once. The chain couples TRBV28 to TRBJ2-7; D perhaps matches TRBD2 (5 bases). This receptor was obtained from a man aged 40-49 years in good health and CMV-seropositive. What was sequenced was PBMCs. In DNA, the CDR3 is TGTGCCAGCAGTTTAGAGGGAATCTCCTACGAGCAGTACTTC. Protein product: CASSLEGISYEQYF.